These 25 T cell receptor beta chains share one sample of origin, sequenced in a study of response to subunit inactivated influenza vaccine (dated by TCRdb to between 2017 and 2018). Library preparation employed RT-PCR. Sequencing took place on an Illumina HiSeq 2500. TCRdb reprocessed the public reads (quality trimming at Q25 with fastp, clone calling with MiXCR) and kept in-frame beta chains. Merged by CDR3 protein, the rows form single entries marked with the most common genes and DNA. The sample includes 700,000 to 900,000 distinct CDR3 sequences, with around 21% observed a single time. The top ten hold about 10% of the sample. Source: PBMCs from blood, taken 5 days after vaccination. Receptor source: a man aged 50 or older who received an inactivated influenza vaccine. Donor details come from another sample of the same person, matched by shared clones.

V and J are TRBV5-1 and TRBJ2-7; 8 nucleotides match TRBD1. CDR1 is SGHRS, CDR2 YFSETQ, per germline. The CDR3 covers 16 residues. Germline trimming cut 2 bases from V and 4 bases from J; bases unmatched to any gene: 11. The CDR3 sequence: CASSLTGTGMTYEQYF. The CDR3 DNA reads TGCGCCAGCAGCTTAACCGGGACAGGAATGACATACGAGCAGTACTTC.

In its sample, this clonotype was seen many times. J is TRBJ2-1 and V is TRBV12-3 or TRBV12-4, with D possibly matching TRBD2 (5 bases). The V and J ends lost 7 bases and 8 bases respectively, with 9 bases between them. CDR3 length: 11 residues. The CDR3: CASKGGDEQFF. Here the CDR3 DNA reads TGTGCCAGCAAAGGAGGAGATGAGCAGTTCTTC.

In its sample, this clonotype was seen once. J is TRBJ1-4 and V is TRBV5-1; 7 nucleotides align to TRBD1. This CDR3 comprises 17 residues. With V trimmed by 0 bases and J by 4 bases, 9 bases remained unmatched. CDR1 is SGHRS, CDR2 YFSETQ, per germline. DNA for the CDR3: TGCGCCAGCAGCTTGGCCAGGGACAGAACCTTTAATGAAAAACTGTTTTTT. It encodes CASSLARDRTFNEKLFF.

The gene calls are TRBV29-1 and TRBJ2-5; D not certain. Germline V CDR1 and CDR2: SQVTM, ANQGSEA. The CDR3 spans 14 residues. V gave up 8 bases and J gave up 2 bases, with 18 bases separating them. CDR3 DNA sequence: TGCAGCATCCATCAGCAGAATCTACAAGAGACCCAGTACTTC. It is translated as CSIHQQNLQETQYF.

This clonotype was seen more than once but under ten times. The rearrangement joins TRBV3-1 to TRBJ2-7; a possible D gene is TRBD2 (5 bases). Germline lookup yields CDR1 LGHDT and CDR2 YNNKEL (reference sequence). The CDR3 consists of 16 residues. The ends were cut back, 0 bases at V and 3 bases at J, with 15 bases in the middle. The chain's CDR3 is CASSQESGGNFYEQYF. In nucleotides, the CDR3 is TGTGCCAGCAGCCAAGAATCCGGAGGTAACTTCTACGAGCAGTACTTC.

The chain is built from TRBV6-1 and TRBJ1-5; D not certain. Germline CDR1 is MNHNS and CDR2 is SASEGT. The CDR3 is 15 amino acids. V lost 3 bases to trimming and J lost 0 bases, with 9 bases between them. This CDR3 is CASSDLWNSNQPQHF. CDR3 DNA sequence: TGTGCCAGCAGTGACCTATGGAATAGCAATCAGCCCCAGCATTTT.

This clonotype was recorded a few times. The V and J genes are TRBV4-3 and TRBJ2-1; D is undetermined. Germline CDR1 and CDR2: LGHNA and YSLEER. The V end was cut by 0 bases, the J end by 0 bases, with 6 bases between. The CDR3 runs 15 residues. The CDR3 DNA follows: TGCGCCAGCAGCCAAGATTATATCTCCTACAATGAGCAGTTCTTC. Translating it yields CASSQDYISYNEQFF.

This clonotype was seen more than once but under ten times. The gene calls are TRBV20-1 and TRBJ2-3, with D tentatively TRBD2 (6 bases). The V end was cut by 4 bases, the J end by 1 base, with 12 bases between. This CDR3 is 14 amino acids long. Germline-derived CDR1 and CDR2 are DFQATT and SNEGSKA (reference sequence). CDR3 protein: CSATFGTRTDTQYF. CDR3 DNA sequence: TGCAGTGCTACTTTCGGGACTCGCACAGATACGCAGTATTTT.

The chain carries TRBV9 and TRBJ2-5; D gene unclear. This CDR3 region has 16 residues. Germline CDR1 reads SGDLS; CDR2 reads YYNGEE. V gave up 0 bases and J gave up 5 bases, with 17 bases separating them. The CDR3 loop is CASSVEGWPAWETQYF. CDR3 DNA sequence: TGTGCCAGCAGCGTAGAAGGGTGGCCAGCCTGGGAGACCCAGTACTTC.

This clonotype was counted only a few times. The V call is TRBV7-9, the J call TRBJ2-5, with 9 positions matching TRBD1. Losses at the gene ends were 0 bases for V and 4 bases for J; bases not matched to a gene: 6. The CDR3 consists of 16 residues. Per the germline V gene, CDR1 is SEHNR and CDR2 is FQNEAQ (reference sequence). The CDR3 DNA follows: TGTGCCAGCAGCTTAGCAGCCGGGACAGGGCTAGAGACCCAGTACTTC. Its protein product is CASSLAAGTGLETQYF.

This clonotype has more than one count but fewer than ten. The CDR3 protein is CAWGSHIYTF. CDR3 DNA: TGTGCCTGGGGGAGCCATATCTACACCTTC. The chain carries TRBV30 and TRBJ1-2; D remains ambiguous. The V end was cut by 5 bases, the J end by 10 bases, with 11 bases between. CDR1 is GTSNPN and CDR2 is SVGIG in the germline V gene (reference sequence). The CDR3 is made up of 10 amino acids.

This clonotype was recorded a few times. V gene TRBV20-1 combines with J gene TRBJ2-5, with a tentative D call TRBD1 (6 bases). This CDR3 spans 12 amino acids. Germline CDR1 DFQATT, CDR2 SNEGSKA (reference sequence). Trimming took off 4 bases at V and 6 bases at J, with 12 bases between the two ends. CDR3 in amino acids: CSAKQGRQTQYF. As DNA, the CDR3 is TGCAGTGCTAAACAGGGACGGCAGACCCAGTACTTC.

This clonotype was seen a single time. The chain uses TRBV4-2 and TRBJ2-1; D not resolved. The CDR3 is made up of 17 amino acids. Trimming removed 1 base from V and 0 bases from J, with 13 bases in between. Germline V gene lookup returns CDR1 LGHNA and CDR2 YNFKEQ. DNA of the CDR3: TGTGCCAGCAGCCAAGGCCAAGGAGCGAGCTCCTACAATGAGCAGTTCTTC. Its translation is CASSQGQGASSYNEQFF.

This clonotype was detected only a few times. The chain employs TRBV4-2 and TRBJ2-1; D is unresolved. This CDR3 has 15 residues. Deletions cut 0 bases from V and 1 base from J, with 7 bases between. Germline CDR1 reads LGHNA; CDR2 reads YNFKEQ. This CDR3 reads CASSQDWASYNEQFF. The CDR3, as DNA: TGTGCCAGCAGCCAAGATTGGGCTTCCTACAATGAGCAGTTCTTC.

CDR3 sequence: CASGSTTNYGYTF. The CDR3 region has the DNA TGTGCCAGCGGGTCGACAACCAACTATGGCTACACCTTC. V gene TRBV25-1 combines with J gene TRBJ1-2; unclear D gene. The CDR3 has 13 amino acids. The germline gives CDR1 MGHDK, CDR2 SYGVNS. Trimming shortened V by 8 bases and J by 2 bases, and 12 bases separated the two germline ends.

This clonotype was observed a few times. The rearrangement joins TRBV20-1 to TRBJ1-1; D is uncertain. Trimming shortened V by 3 bases and J by 6 bases, and 17 bases separated the two germline ends. The CDR3 contains 14 residues. Germline CDR1 reads DFQATT; CDR2 reads SNEGSKA (reference sequence). The CDR3 nucleotides read TGCAGTGCTAGCCGAGGGAGGCCGGGGTCTGAAGCTTTCTTT. Its translation: CSASRGRPGSEAFF.

The chain couples TRBV18 to TRBJ2-3; 11 bases align to TRBD2. The trim removed 1 base at V and 2 bases at J, leaving 5 bases unmatched. Germline assignment: CDR1 KGHSH and CDR2 LQKENI. The CDR3 has 17 residues. As DNA, the CDR3 is TGTGCCAGCTCACCACGGGTACTAGCGGGAGCCACAGATACGCAGTATTTT. This gives the protein CASSPRVLAGATDTQYF.

This clonotype was seen a handful of times. The rearrangement joins TRBV20-1 to TRBJ2-4; TRBD1 matches 10 bases. The germline CDR1 and CDR2 sequences are DFQATT and SNEGSKA (reference sequence). V dropped 6 bases and J dropped 11; count of bases not matched to a gene: 10. The CDR3 loop spans 13 amino acids. The CDR3 DNA follows: TGCAGTGCCTTGACAGGGGGCCGGCGTTTTCAGTACTTC. This translates into CSALTGGRRFQYF.

This clonotype was seen a few times. V gene TRBV12-3 or TRBV12-4 combines with J gene TRBJ2-7; 7 bases line up with TRBD2. The length of the CDR3 is 14 residues. V was clipped by 6 bases and J by 4 bases; unmatched bases: 9. CDR3 loop: CASSLGRESYEQYF. The CDR3 DNA sequence: TGTGCCAGCAGCCTTGGGCGGGAGTCTTACGAGCAGTACTTC.

The V gene is TRBV7-2, the J gene TRBJ1-5, with a possible D match to TRBD1 (6 bases). The germline CDR1 and CDR2 sequences are SGHTA and FQGNSA. The CDR3 totals 14 residues. V shed 0 bases and J shed 7 bases, with 10 bases lying between them. CDR3 protein: CASSLAGGPQPQHF. Written as DNA, the CDR3 is TGTGCCAGCAGCTTAGCAGGGGGTCCCCAGCCCCAGCATTTT. The full variable domain, rest sourced from reference TRBV7-2 and TRBJ1-5, is GAGVSQSPSNKVTEKGKDVELRCDPISGHTALYWYRQSLGQGLEFLIYFQGNSAPDKSGLPSDRFSAERTGGSVSTLTIQRTQQEDSAVYLCASSLAGGPQPQHFGDGTRLSIL.

A few counts support this clonotype. This sequence joins TRBV7-8 and TRBJ2-7, with 9 bases fitting TRBD1. V lost 5 bases to trimming and J lost 1 base; unmatched junction nucleotides: 6. The CDR3 is 15 amino acids. Germline V gene data show CDR1 as SGHVS and CDR2 as FQNEAQ. This CDR3 reads CASSHRDRDSYEQYF. The CDR3 DNA follows: TGTGCCAGCAGCCACAGGGACAGGGATTCCTACGAGCAGTACTTC.

This clonotype was detected only a few times. V is TRBV11-2 and J is TRBJ2-2; D is perhaps TRBD1 or TRBD2 (5 bases each). Germline V CDR1 and CDR2: SGHAT, FQNNGV. V was shortened by 4 bases and J by 5 bases, with 11 bases between the two germline ends. This CDR3 comprises 14 residues. The CDR3 is CASSWTWGTGELFF. In nucleotides, the CDR3 is TGTGCCAGCAGCTGGACTTGGGGGACCGGGGAGCTGTTTTTT.

V is TRBV20-1 and J is TRBJ2-2; maybe TRBD1 (6 bases). There are 15 residues in the CDR3. The V gene's germline CDR1 is DFQATT and CDR2 SNEGSKA (reference sequence). V was trimmed by 5 bases and J by 6 bases, leaving 19 bases between them. In DNA form, the CDR3 reads TGCAGTGCTCGGACAGAAACAAGAAGATCCGGGGAGCTGTTTTTT. It yields the protein CSARTETRRSGELFF.

V is TRBV7-2 and J is TRBJ1-2; D possibly corresponds to TRBD1 (5 bases). The V end was cut by 0 bases, the J end by 4 bases, with 12 bases between. In germline, CDR1 is SGHTA, CDR2 FQGNSA. This CDR3 is built from 15 residues. The CDR3 sequence is CASSLADAGPYGYTF. In nucleotides, the CDR3 is TGTGCCAGCAGCTTAGCAGACGCAGGGCCCTATGGCTACACCTTC.

V is TRBV5-5 and J is TRBJ2-3; 9 bases match TRBD1. The CDR3 consists of 16 residues. Germline V gives CDR1 SGHKS, CDR2 YYEKEE (reference sequence). V lost 0 bases and J lost 2; bases outside the gene matches: 4. The CDR3 DNA reads as TGTGCCAGCAGCTTGGTAACAGGGGGCTACACAGATACGCAGTATTTT. This sequence encodes CASSLVTGGYTDTQYF.